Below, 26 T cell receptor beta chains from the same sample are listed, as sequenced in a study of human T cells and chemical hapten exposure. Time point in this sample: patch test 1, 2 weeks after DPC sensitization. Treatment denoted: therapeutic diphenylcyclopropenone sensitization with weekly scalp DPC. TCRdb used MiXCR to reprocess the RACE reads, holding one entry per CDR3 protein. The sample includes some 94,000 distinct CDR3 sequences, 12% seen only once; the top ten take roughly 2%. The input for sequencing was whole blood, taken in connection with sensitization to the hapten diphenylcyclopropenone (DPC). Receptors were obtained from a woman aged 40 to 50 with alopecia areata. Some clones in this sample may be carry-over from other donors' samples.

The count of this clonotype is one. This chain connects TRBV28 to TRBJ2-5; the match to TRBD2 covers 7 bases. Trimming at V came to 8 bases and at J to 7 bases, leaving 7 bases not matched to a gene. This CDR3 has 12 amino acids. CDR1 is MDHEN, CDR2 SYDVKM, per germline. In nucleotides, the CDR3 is TGTGCCAGCGAACGGCCGGGAGGGACCCAGTACTTC. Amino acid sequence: CASERPGGTQYF.

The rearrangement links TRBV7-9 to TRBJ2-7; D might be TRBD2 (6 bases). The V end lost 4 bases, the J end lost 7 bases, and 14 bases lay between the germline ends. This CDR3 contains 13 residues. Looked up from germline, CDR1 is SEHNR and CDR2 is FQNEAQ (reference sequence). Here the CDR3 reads CASSSGGPGEQYF. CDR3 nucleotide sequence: TGTGCCAGCAGCTCCGGAGGGCCGGGAGAGCAGTACTTC.

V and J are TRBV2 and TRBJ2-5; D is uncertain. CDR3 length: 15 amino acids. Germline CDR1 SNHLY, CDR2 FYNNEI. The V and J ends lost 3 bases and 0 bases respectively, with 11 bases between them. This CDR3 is CASSEGKAHQETQYF. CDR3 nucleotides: TGTGCCAGCAGTGAGGGGAAGGCACACCAAGAGACCCAGTACTTC.

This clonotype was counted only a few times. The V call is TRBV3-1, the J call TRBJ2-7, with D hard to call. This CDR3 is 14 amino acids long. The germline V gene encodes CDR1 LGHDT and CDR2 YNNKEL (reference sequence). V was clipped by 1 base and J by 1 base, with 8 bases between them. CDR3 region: CASSQVGRSYEQYF. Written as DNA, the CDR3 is TGTGCCAGCAGCCAAGTCGGCAGATCCTACGAGCAGTACTTC.

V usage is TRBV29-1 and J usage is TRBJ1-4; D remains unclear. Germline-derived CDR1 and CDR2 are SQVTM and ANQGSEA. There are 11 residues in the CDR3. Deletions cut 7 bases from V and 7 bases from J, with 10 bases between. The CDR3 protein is CSGGLGEKLFF. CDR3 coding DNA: TGCAGCGGAGGCTTGGGTGAAAAACTGTTTTTT.

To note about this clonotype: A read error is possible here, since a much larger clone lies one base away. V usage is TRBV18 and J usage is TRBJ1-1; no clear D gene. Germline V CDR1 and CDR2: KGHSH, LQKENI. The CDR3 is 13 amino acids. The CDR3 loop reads CVSSLGSDTEAFF. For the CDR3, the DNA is TGTGTCAGCTCACTTGGTAGTGATACTGAAGCTTTCTTT.

The CDR3 protein is CAGNRESDTQYF. In nucleotides, the CDR3 is TGTGCCGGAAACAGGGAATCAGATACGCAGTATTTT. The V and J genes are TRBV2 and TRBJ2-3; maybe TRBD1 (6 bases). The CDR3 loop spans 12 amino acids. Trimming left V 11 bases short and J 4 bases short, with 13 bases between. Germline assignment: CDR1 SNHLY and CDR2 FYNNEI.

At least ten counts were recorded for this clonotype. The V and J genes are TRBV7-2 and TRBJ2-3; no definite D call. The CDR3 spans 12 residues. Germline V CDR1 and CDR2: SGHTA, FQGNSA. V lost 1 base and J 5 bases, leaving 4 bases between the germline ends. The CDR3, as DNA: TGTGCCAGCAGCTTAGTGAGAGATACGCAGTATTTT. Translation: CASSLVRDTQYF.

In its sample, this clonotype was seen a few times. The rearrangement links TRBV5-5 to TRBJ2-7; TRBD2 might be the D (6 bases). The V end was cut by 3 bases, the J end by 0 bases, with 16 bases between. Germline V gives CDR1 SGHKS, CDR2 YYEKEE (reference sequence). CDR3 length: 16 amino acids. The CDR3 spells CASSSPHGGGSYEQYF. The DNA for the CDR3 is TGTGCCAGCAGCTCTCCCCACGGGGGTGGCTCCTACGAGCAGTACTTC.

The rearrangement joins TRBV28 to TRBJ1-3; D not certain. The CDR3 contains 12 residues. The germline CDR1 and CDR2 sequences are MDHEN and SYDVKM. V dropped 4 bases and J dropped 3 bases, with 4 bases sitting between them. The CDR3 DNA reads TGTGCCAGCAGTTGGTTTGGAAACACCATATATTTT. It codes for CASSWFGNTIYF.

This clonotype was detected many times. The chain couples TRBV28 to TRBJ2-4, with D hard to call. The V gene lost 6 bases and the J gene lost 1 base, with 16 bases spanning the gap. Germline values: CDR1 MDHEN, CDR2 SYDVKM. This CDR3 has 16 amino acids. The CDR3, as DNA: TGTGCCAGCAGCTTGAGGTGGACGGGTGCCAAAAACATTCAGTACTTC. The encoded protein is CASSLRWTGAKNIQYF.

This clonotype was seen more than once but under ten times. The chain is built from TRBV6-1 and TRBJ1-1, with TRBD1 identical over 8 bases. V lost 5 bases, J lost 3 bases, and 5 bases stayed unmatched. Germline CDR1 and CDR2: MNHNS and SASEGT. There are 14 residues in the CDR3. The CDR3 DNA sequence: TGTGCCAGCAGTCAGGACAGGGCGGACACTGAAGCTTTCTTT. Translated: CASSQDRADTEAFF.

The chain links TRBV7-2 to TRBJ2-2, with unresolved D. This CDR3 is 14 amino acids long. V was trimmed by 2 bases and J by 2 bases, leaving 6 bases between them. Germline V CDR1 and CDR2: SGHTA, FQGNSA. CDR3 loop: CASSLLGNTGELFF. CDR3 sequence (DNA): TGTGCCAGCAGCTTACTAGGCAACACCGGGGAGCTGTTTTTT.

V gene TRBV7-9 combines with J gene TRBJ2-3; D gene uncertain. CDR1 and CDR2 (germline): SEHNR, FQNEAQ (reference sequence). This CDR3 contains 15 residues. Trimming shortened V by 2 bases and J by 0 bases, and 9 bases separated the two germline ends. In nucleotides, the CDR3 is TGTGCCAGCAGCTTATCAACAATTAGCACAGATACGCAGTATTTT. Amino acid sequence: CASSLSTISTDTQYF.

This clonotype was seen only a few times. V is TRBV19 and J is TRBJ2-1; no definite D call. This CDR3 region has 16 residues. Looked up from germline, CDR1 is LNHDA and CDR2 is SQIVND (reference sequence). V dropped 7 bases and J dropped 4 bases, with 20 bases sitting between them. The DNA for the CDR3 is TGTGCCAGTACCGCGATCGGACGGCAGAAGTACAATGAGCAGTTCTTC. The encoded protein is CASTAIGRQKYNEQFF.

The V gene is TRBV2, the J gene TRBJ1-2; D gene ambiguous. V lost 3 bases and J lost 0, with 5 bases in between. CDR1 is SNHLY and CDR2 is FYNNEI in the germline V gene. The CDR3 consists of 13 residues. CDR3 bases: TGTGCCAGCAGTGACACTTCTAACTATGGCTACACCTTC. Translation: CASSDTSNYGYTF.

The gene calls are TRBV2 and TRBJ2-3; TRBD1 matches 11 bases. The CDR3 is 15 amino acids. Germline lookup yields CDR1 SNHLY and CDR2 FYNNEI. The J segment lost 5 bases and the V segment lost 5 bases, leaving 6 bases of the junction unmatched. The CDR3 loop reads CASSRDRGAGDTQYF. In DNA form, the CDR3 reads TGTGCCAGCAGTCGGGACAGGGGGGCAGGAGATACGCAGTATTTT.

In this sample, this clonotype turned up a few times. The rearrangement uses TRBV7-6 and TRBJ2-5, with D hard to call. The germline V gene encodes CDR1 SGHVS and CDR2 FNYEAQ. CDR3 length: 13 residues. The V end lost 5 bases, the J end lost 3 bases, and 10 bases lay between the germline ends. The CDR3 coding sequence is TGTGCCAGCAGCCCTAACAGAAAAGAGACCCAGTACTTC. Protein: CASSPNRKETQYF.

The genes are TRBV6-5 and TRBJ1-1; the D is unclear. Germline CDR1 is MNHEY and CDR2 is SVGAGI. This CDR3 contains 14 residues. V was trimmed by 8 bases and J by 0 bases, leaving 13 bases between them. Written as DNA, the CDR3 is TGTGCCAGCCGAGGTGAAGGGATGAACACTGAAGCTTTCTTT. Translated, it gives CASRGEGMNTEAFF.

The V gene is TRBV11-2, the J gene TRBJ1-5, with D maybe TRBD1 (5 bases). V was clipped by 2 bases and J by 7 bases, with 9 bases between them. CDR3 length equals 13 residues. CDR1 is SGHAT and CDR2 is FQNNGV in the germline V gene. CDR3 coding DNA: TGTGCCAGCAGCTTAATCAGGGACCAGCCCCAGCATTTT. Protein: CASSLIRDQPQHF.

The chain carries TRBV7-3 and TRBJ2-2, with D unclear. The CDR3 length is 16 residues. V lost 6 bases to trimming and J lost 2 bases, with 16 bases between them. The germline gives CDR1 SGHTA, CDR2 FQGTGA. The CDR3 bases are TGTGCCAGCAGTCTTATGCCGGTGGGAAACACCGGGGAGCTGTTTTTT. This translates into CASSLMPVGNTGELFF. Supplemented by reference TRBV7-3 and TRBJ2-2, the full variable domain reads GAGVSQTPSNKVTEKGKYVELRCDPISGHTALYWYRQSLGQGPEFLIYFQGTGAADDSGLPNDRFFAVRPEGSVSTLKIQRTERGDSAVYLCASSLMPVGNTGELFFGEGSRLTVL.

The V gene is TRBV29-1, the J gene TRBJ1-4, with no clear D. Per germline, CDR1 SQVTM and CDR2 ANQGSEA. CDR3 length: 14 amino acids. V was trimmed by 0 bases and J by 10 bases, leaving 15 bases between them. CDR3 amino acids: CSVEDGVEGGKLFF. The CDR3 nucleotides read TGCAGCGTTGAAGATGGGGTAGAGGGTGGAAAACTGTTTTTT.

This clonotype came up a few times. The CDR3 nucleotides read TGTGCCAGCACCCACCTCCAGCTACCCGATCAGCCCCAGCATTTT. It codes for CASTHLQLPDQPQHF. The V call is TRBV6-6, the J call TRBJ1-5; D not certain. Germline CDR1 is MNHNY and CDR2 is SVGAGI (reference sequence). The CDR3 totals 15 residues. The germline V and J ends were trimmed by 7 bases and 5 bases, with 18 bases remaining between them.

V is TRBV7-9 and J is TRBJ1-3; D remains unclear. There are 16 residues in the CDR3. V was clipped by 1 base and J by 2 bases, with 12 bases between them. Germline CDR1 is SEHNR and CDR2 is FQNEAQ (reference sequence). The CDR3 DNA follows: TGTGCCAGCAGCTTAGAAGCAACAGCTGCTGGAAACACCATATATTTT. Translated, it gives CASSLEATAAGNTIYF. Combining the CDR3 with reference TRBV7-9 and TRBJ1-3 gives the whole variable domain DTGVSQNPRHKITKRGQNVTFRCDPISEHNRLYWYRQTLGQGPEFLTYFQNEAQLEKSRLLSDRFSAERPKGSFSTLEIQRTEQGDSAMYLCASSLEATAAGNTIYFGEGSWLTVV.

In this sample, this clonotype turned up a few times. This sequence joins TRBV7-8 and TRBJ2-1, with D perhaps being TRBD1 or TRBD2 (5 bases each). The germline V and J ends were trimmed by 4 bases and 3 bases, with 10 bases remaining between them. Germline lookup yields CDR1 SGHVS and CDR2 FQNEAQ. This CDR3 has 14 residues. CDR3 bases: TGTGCCAGCAGCTCCGGGACCCTCTACAATGAGCAGTTCTTC. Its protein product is CASSSGTLYNEQFF.

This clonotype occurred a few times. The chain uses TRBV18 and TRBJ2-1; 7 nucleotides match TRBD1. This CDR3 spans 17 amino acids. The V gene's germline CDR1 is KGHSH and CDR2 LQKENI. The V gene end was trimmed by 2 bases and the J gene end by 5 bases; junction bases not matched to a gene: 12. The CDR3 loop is CASSPSPTGQSHNEQFF. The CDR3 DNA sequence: TGTGCCAGCTCACCATCCCCGACAGGGCAGTCCCACAATGAGCAGTTCTTC.